This T cell receptor beta chain comes out of a study of T-cell memory formation after mild COVID-19. Concerning this clonotype: What it binds is not known.

Deletions cut 4 bases from V and 5 bases from J, with 19 bases between. Germline-derived CDR1 and CDR2 are SGHRS and YFSETQ. This CDR3 spans 15 amino acids. Study-level points and caveats: The pre-infection memory compartment contained some responding clones, suggesting cross-reactive memory joined.

TCRdb re-called the 5' RACE reads through MiXCR, storing one row per CDR3 protein. The sample shows 530,000 or so distinct CDR3 sequences, 17% of them seen only once. The TCR originated in an adult woman who had mild COVID-19 (a few samples of this study predate the infection). Cell type and time point are not known. Specimen: PBMCs or a T cell subset sorted from them (not recorded which). The chain joins TRBV5-1 to TRBJ2-7; TRBD2 is a possible D gene (7 bases). The CDR3 reads CASSTMGGGFNEQYF. The CDR3, as DNA: TGCGCCAGCAGCACCATGGGCGGGGGCTTCAACGAGCAGTACTTC.